The present TCR beta chain was sequenced within a study of T cell responses to AZD1222 COVID-19 vaccine. Assay: immunoSEQ multiplex PCR; the TCRdb copy retains only in-frame clones and omits some. The top ten clones hold just under 6.5% of a sample with some 130,000 clones, under 90% of them seen once. V dropped 3 bases and J dropped 1; count of bases not matched to a gene: 11. This CDR3 has 18 residues. Germline lookup yields CDR1 SGHRS and CDR2 YFSETQ. About this clone: Its cognate antigen is unknown.

Study-wide points: The study found Spike-specific TCR breadth and depth rose after two AZD1222 doses. Close to half of spike-specific TCRs reportedly recognize unmutated variant regions.

This TCR derives from an adult in good health. The chain couples TRBV5-1 to TRBJ2-1, with 9 bases aligning to TRBD1. The material was peripheral blood, obtained on day 0 of AZD1222 vaccination. As DNA, the CDR3 is TGCGCCAGCAGCTCGACAGGGGGAACTGGTAGTTCCTACAATGAGCAGTTCTTC. Its protein is CASSSTGGTGSSYNEQFF.